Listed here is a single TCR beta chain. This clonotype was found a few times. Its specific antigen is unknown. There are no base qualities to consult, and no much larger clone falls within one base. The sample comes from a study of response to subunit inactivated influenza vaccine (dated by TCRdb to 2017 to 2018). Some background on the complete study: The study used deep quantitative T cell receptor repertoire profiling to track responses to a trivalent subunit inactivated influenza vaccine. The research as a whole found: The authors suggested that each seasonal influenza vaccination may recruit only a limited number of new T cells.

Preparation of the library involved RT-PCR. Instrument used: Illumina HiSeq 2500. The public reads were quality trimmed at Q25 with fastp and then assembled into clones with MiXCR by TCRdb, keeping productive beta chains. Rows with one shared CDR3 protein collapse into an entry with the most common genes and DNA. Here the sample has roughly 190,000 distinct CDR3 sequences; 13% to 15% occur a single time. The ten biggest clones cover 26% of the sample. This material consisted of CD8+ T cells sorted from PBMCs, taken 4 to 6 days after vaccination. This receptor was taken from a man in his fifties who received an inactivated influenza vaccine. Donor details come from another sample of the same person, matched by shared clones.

The DNA sequence is TGCGCCAGCAGCAGGACTAGCGGGGGGGACAATGAGCAGTTCTTC. Its protein is CASSRTSGGDNEQFF. The V and J segments used are TRBV5-1 and TRBJ2-1, with 15 bases in between that match TRBD2. Unmatched junction bases come to 1, with V trimmed by 4 bases and J by 5 bases. CDR1 SGHRS and CDR2 YFSETQ are derived from the germline V gene. The CDR3 covers 15 residues, taking in both the cysteine and the phenylalanine. The CDR3 DNA has 45 bases and is translated from base 1. This CDR3, with the reference TRBV5-1 and TRBJ2-1 proteins standing in past its ends, gives the full variable domain KAGVTQTPRYLIKTRGQQVTLSCSPISGHRSVSWYQQTPGQGLQFLFEYFSETQRNKGNFPGRFSGRQFSNSRSEMNVSTLELGDSALYLCASSRTSGGDNEQFFGPGTRLTVL.